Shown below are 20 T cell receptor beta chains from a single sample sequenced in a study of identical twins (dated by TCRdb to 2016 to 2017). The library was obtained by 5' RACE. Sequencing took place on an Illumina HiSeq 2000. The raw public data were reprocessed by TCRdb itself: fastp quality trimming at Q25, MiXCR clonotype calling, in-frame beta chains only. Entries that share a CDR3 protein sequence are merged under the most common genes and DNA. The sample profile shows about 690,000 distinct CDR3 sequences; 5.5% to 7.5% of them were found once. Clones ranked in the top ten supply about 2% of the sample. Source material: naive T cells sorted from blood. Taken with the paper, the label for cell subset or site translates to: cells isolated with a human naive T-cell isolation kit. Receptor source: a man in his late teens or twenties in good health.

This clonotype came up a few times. CDR3 nucleotides: TGTGCCAGCAGTCCCTCCGGGACAGGGAGGTTCTTGAACACTGAAGCTTTCTTT. This codes for CASSPSGTGRFLNTEAFF. V usage is TRBV11-1 and J usage is TRBJ1-1, with 9 bases aligning to TRBD1. The germline V gene has CDR1 SGHAT and CDR2 FQDESV (reference sequence). V shed 6 bases, J shed 0 bases, and the junction held 14 bases outside the gene matches. The CDR3 spans 18 residues.

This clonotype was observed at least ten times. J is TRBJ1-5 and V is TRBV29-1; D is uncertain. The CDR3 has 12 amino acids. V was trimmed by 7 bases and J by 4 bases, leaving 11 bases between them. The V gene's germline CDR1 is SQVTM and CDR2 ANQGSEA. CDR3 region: CSAKRENQPQHF. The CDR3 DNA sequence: TGCAGCGCCAAACGGGAAAATCAGCCCCAGCATTTT.

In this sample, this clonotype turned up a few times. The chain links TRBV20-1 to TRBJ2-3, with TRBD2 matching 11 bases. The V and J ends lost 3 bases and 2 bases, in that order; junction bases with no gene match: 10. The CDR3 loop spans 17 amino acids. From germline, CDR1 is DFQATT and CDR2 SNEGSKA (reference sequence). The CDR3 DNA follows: TGCAGTGCTAGGGGGTTCGGACTAGCGGGCCTCACAGATACGCAGTATTTT. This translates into CSARGFGLAGLTDTQYF.

CDR3 nucleotides: TGCGCCAGCAGCTTGAGCGAGGGGTGGGAAGCTTTCTTT. Its protein is CASSLSEGWEAFF. The chain uses TRBV5-1 and TRBJ1-1, with a tentative D call TRBD1 (5 bases). The CDR3 contains 13 residues. The germline V and J ends were trimmed by 1 base and 8 bases, with 12 bases remaining between them. Germline CDR1 is SGHRS and CDR2 is YFSETQ. Using reference TRBV5-1 and TRBJ1-1 for the parts outside the CDR3, the full variable domain is KAGVTQTPRYLIKTRGQQVTLSCSPISGHRSVSWYQQTPGQGLQFLFEYFSETQRNKGNFPGRFSGRQFSNSRSEMNVSTLELGDSALYLCASSLSEGWEAFFGQGTRLTVV.

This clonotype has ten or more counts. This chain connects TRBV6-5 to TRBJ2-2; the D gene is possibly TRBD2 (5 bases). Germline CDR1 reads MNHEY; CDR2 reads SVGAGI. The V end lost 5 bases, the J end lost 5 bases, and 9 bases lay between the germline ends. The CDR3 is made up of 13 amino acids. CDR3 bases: TGTGCCAGCAGTCCTCTAGCAACCGGGGAGCTGTTTTTT. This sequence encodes CASSPLATGELFF.

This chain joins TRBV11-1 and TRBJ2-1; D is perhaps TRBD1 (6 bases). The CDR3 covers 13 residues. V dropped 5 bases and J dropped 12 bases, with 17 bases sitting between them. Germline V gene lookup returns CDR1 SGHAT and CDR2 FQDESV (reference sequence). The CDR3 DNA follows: TGTGCCAGCAGCCCCCTGTGGGACAAGGGGCAGTTCTTC. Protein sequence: CASSPLWDKGQFF.

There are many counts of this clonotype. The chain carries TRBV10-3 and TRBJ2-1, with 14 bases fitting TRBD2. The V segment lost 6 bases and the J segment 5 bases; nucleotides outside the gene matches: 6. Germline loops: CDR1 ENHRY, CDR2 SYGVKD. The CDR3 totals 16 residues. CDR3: CAISQGLAGANNEQFF. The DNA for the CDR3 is TGTGCCATCAGCCAGGGACTAGCGGGAGCTAACAATGAGCAGTTCTTC.

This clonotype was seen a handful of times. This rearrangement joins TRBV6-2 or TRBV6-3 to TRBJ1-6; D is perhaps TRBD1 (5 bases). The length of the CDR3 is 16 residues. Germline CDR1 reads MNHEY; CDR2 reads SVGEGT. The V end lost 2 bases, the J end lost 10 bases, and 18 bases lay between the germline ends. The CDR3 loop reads CASSYRGGSGGSPLHF. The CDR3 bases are TGTGCCAGCAGTTACAGGGGTGGAAGTGGTGGCTCACCCCTCCACTTT.

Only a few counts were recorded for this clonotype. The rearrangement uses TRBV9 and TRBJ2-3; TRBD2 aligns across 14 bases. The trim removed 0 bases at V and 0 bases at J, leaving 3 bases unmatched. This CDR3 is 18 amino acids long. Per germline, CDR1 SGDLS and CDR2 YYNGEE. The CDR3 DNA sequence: TGTGCCAGCAGCGTAGGACTAGCGGGAGGGACTAGCACAGATACGCAGTATTTT. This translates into CASSVGLAGGTSTDTQYF.

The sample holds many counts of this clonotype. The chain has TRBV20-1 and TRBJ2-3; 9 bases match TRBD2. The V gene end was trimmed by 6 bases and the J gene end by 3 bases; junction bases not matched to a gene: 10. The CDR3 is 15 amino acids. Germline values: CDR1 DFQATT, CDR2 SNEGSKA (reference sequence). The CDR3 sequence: CSAVAGAVSTDTQYF. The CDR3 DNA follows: TGCAGTGCAGTAGCGGGAGCGGTTTCGACAGATACGCAGTATTTT.

The CDR3 sequence: CATTTRDRGFSNQPQHF. The CDR3 bases are TGTGCCACCACGACCCGGGACAGGGGATTTAGCAATCAGCCCCAGCATTTT. This chain uses TRBV6-1 with TRBJ1-5, with 10 bases identical to TRBD1. Unmatched junction bases numbered 12, after V lost 10 bases and J lost 0 bases. Germline CDR1 MNHNS, CDR2 SASEGT. CDR3 size: 17 residues.

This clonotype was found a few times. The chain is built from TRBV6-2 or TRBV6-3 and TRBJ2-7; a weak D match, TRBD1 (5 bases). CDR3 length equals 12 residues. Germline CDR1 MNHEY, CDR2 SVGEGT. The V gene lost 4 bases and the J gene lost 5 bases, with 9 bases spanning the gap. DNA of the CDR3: TGTGCCAGCAGTTCTGGGGCAGACGAGCAGTACTTC. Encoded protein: CASSSGADEQYF.

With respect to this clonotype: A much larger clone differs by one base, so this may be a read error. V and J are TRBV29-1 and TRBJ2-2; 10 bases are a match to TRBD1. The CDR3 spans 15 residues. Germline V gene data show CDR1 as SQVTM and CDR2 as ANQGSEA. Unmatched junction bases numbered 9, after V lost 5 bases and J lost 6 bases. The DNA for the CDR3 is TGCAGCGTTACCCCCGGGACAGGGGATGCCGGGGAGCTGTTTTTT. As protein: CSVTPGTGDAGELFF.

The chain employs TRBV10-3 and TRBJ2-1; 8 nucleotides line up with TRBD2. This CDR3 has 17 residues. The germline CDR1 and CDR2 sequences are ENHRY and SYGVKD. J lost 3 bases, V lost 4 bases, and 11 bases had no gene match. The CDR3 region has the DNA TGTGCCATCAGTGCTCTGGGGCGAGCGGGAGTCTACAATGAGCAGTTCTTC. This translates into CAISALGRAGVYNEQFF.

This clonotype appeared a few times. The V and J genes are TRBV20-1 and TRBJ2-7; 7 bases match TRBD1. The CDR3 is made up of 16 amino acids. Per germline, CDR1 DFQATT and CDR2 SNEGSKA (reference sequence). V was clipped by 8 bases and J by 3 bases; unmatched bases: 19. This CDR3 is CSIMGDSRSRSYEQYF. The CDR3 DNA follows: TGCAGTATTATGGGGGACAGCCGTTCGAGGAGCTACGAGCAGTACTTC.

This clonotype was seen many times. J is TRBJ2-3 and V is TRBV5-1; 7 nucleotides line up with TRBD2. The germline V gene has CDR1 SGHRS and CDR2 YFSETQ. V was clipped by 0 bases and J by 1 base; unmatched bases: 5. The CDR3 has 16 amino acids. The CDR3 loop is CASSLAGLAGTDTQYF. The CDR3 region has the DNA TGCGCCAGCAGCTTGGCCGGGCTAGCGGGCACAGATACGCAGTATTTT.

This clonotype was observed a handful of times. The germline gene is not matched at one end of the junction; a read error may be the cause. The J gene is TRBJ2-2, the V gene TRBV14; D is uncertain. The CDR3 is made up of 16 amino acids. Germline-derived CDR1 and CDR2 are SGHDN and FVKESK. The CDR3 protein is CASSQAVARNAGELFF. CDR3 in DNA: TGTGCCAGCAGCCAAGCGGTGGCTCGGAACGCCGGGGAGCTGTTTTTT.

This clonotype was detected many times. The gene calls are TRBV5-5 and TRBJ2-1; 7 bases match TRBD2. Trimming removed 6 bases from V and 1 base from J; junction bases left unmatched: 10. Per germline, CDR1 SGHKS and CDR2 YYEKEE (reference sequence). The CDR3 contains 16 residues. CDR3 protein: CASIGTTSRSYNEQFF. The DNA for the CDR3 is TGTGCCAGCATCGGGACTACGTCTCGTTCCTACAATGAGCAGTTCTTC.

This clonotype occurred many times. This chain's CDR3 is CASGSGETQYF. CDR3 DNA: TGCGCCAGCGGCTCCGGAGAGACCCAGTACTTC. The chain couples TRBV5-1 to TRBJ2-5; D call uncertain. The germline gives CDR1 SGHRS, CDR2 YFSETQ. This CDR3 has 11 residues. The V gene lost 7 bases and the J gene lost 4 bases, with 8 bases spanning the gap.

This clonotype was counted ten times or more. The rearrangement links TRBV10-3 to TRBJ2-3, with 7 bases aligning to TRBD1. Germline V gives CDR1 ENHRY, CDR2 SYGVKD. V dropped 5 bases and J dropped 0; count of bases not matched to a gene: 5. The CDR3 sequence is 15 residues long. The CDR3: CAISIGQASTDTQYF. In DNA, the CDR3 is TGTGCCATCAGTATTGGACAGGCCAGCACAGATACGCAGTATTTT.